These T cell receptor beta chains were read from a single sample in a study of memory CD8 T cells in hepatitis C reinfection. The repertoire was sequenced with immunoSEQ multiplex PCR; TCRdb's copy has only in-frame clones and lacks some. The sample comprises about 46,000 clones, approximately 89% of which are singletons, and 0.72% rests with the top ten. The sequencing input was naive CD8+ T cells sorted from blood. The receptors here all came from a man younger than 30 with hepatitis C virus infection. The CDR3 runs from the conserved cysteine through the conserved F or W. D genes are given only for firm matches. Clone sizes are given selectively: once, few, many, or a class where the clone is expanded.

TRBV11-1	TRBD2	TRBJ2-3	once	TGTGCCAGCAGCCGAACGGGACTAGCGGGTAGGGATACGCAGTATTTT	CASSRTGLAGRDTQYF
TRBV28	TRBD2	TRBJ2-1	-	TGTGCCAGCAGTTTTCGGCTAGCGGGTACCTCGGAGCAGTTCTTC	CASSFRLAGTSEQFF
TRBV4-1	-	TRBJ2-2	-	TGCGCCAGCAGCCAAGCGGTGGGCCTATCTGGCGGGGAGCTGTTTTTT	CASSQAVGLSGGELFF
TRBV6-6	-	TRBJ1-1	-	TGTGCCAGCAGTCTAGGGGGGGGGACTGAAGCTTTCTTT	CASSLGGGTEAFF
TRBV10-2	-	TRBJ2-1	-	TGCGCCACTAGCCCGGGGTCCCGGGCCAATGAGCAGTTCTTC	CATSPGSRANEQFF
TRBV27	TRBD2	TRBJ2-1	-	TGTGCCAGCAGTCCCGGGACTAGCGGGCTAGAGCAGTTCTTC	CASSPGTSGLEQFF
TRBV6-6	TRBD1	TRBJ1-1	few	TGTGCCAGCAGAACCGGGACAGGGGCACTGAACACTGAAGCTTTCTTT	CASRTGTGALNTEAFF
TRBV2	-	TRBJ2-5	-	TGTGCCAGCAGTGTCCGGGGGACTCCCAAGACCCAGTACTTC	CASSVRGTPKTQYF
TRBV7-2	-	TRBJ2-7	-	TGTGCCAGCAGCTTTGAGACAGGAGCCTACGAGCAGTACTTC	CASSFETGAYEQYF
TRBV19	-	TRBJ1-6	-	TGTGCCAGCTCGAGGGGGGGCAGGGCCTATAATTCACCCCTCCACTTT	CASSRGGRAYNSPLHF
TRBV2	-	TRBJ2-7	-	TGTGCCAGCAGTCCCGGACAGGAGGGGTACGAGCAGTACTTC	CASSPGQEGYEQYF
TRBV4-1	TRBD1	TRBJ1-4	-	TGCGCCAGCAGCATGACAGGGGGCAATGAAAAACTGTTTTTT	CASSMTGGNEKLFF
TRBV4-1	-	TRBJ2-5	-	TGCGCCAGCAGCCTTACCGTAGAGGTCCAAGTGACCCAGTACTTC	CASSLTVEVQVTQYF
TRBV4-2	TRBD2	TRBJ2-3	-	TGTGCCAGCAGCCAAGATCCGGCTAGCGGGCTGACAGATACGCAGTATTTT	CASSQDPASGLTDTQYF
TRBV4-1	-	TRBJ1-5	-	TGCGCCAGCAGCCAAGTTTCAGGGCGTCAGCCCCAGCATTTT	CASSQVSGRQPQHF
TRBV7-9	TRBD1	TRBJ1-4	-	TGTGCCAGCAGCTTAGAGACAGGGGGAGCTAATGAAAAACTGTTTTTT	CASSLETGGANEKLFF
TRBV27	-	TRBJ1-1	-	TGTGCCAGCAGTTTAGGGGTTCGGGGAACTGAAGCTTTCTTT	CASSLGVRGTEAFF
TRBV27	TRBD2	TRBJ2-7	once	TGTGCCAGCAGTTTATCTAGCGGGGGCACCTACGAGCAGTACTTC	CASSLSSGGTYEQYF
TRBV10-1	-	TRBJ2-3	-	TGCGCCAGCAGTGAGTTCTCAGGGGATACGCAGTATTTT	CASSEFSGDTQYF
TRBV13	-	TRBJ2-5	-	TGTGCCAGCAGCTTTTCAGGACTTCACCAAGAGACCCAGTACTTC	CASSFSGLHQETQYF
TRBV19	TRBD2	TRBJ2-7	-	TGTGCCAGTAGTCCCGAGGTATTTGCGGGAGGGTACGAGCAGTACTTC	CASSPEVFAGGYEQYF
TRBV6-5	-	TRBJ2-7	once	TGTGCCAGCAGTTACAGTAGTGCCTACGAGCAGTACTTC	CASSYSSAYEQYF
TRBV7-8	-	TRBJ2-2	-	TGTGCCAGCAGCCAAATGGGGACAAGCACCGGGGAGCTGTTTTTT	CASSQMGTSTGELFF
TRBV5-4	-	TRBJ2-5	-	TGTGCCAGCAGCGACGATGAGGAGGTAGAGACCCAGTACTTC	CASSDDEEVETQYF
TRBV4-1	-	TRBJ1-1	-	TGCGCCAGCAGCCAAGAGCCAGGGCGGAACACTGAAGCTTTCTTT	CASSQEPGRNTEAFF
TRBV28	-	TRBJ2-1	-	TGTGCCAGCAGTCCCACCCCCCGGGAGATGGACAATGAGCAGTTCTTC	CASSPTPREMDNEQFF
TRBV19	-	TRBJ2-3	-	TGTGCCAGTAGTATTCTCCCCCTCACAGATACGCAGTATTTT	CASSILPLTDTQYF
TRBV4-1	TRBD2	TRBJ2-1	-	TGCGCCAGCAGCCGAATGGGCTGGCAGGGCGGGAGCTACAATGAGCAGTTCTTC	CASSRMGWQGGSYNEQFF
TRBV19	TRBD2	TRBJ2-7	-	TGTGCCAGTAGTATAAACGGAGGGCCGGGAGGCGAGCAGTACTTC	CASSINGGPGGEQYF
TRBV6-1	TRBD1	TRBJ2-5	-	TGTGCCAGCAGTGGTACACGCCACAGGGGCTGGGAGACCCAGTACTTC	CASSGTRHRGWETQYF
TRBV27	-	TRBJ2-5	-	TGTGCCAGCTCCGGCCCGGGGAGGGAGACCCAGTACTTC	CASSGPGRETQYF
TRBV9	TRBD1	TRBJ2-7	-	TGTGCCAGCAGCGACCAGGGGGCGGCTGGGGTGGACGAGCAGTACTTC	CASSDQGAAGVDEQYF
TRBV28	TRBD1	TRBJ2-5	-	TGTGCCAGCGCTGACAGGGGAGTACGGCAAGAGACCCAGTACTTC	CASADRGVRQETQYF
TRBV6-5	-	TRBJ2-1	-	TGTGCCAGCAGCACCGAGAGCTCCTACAATGAGCAGTTCTTC	CASSTESSYNEQFF
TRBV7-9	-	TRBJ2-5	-	TGTGCCAGCAGCTTAGAACAAGAGGCCCAGTACTTC	CASSLEQEAQYF
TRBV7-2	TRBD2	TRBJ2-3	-	TGTGCCAGCAGCTCGGGACTAGCGGGAATCGGCACAGATACGCAGTATTTT	CASSSGLAGIGTDTQYF
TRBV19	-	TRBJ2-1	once	TGTGCCAGTAGTACGCCGGAGGTGAGCTCCTACAATGAGCAGTTCTTC	CASSTPEVSSYNEQFF
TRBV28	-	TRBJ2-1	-	TGTGCCAGCAGTTTAGATGAGGGCTACAATGAGCAGTTCTTC	CASSLDEGYNEQFF
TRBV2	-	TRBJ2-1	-	TGTGCCAGCAGTGTTGAGCAGGGGCTCCACAATGAGCAGTTCTTC	CASSVEQGLHNEQFF
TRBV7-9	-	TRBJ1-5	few	TGTGCCAGCAGGGGGGCGAATCAGCCCCAGCATTTT	CASRGANQPQHF
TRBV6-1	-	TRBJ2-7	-	TGTGCCAGCAGTGAAGGGGGCGCGGGGGAGCAGTACTTC	CASSEGGAGEQYF
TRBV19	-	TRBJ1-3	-	TGTGCCAGTAGTATAAGGACACCCGGCTCTGGAAACACCATATATTTT	CASSIRTPGSGNTIYF